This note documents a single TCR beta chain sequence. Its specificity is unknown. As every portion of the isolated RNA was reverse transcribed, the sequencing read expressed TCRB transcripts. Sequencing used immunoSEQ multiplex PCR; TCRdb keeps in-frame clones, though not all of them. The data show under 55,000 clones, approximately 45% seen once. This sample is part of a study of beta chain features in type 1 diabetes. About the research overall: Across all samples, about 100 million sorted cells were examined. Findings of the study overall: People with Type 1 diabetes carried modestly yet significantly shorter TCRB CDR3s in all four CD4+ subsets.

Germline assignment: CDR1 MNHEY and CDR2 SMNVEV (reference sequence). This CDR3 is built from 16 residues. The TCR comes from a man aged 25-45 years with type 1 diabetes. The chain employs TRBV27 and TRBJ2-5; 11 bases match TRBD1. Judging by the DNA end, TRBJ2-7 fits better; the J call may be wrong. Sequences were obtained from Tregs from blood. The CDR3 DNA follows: TGTGCCAGCAGTTTATCCGGGACAGGGGGTTCCTACGAGCAGTACTTC. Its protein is CASSLSGTGGSYEQYF.